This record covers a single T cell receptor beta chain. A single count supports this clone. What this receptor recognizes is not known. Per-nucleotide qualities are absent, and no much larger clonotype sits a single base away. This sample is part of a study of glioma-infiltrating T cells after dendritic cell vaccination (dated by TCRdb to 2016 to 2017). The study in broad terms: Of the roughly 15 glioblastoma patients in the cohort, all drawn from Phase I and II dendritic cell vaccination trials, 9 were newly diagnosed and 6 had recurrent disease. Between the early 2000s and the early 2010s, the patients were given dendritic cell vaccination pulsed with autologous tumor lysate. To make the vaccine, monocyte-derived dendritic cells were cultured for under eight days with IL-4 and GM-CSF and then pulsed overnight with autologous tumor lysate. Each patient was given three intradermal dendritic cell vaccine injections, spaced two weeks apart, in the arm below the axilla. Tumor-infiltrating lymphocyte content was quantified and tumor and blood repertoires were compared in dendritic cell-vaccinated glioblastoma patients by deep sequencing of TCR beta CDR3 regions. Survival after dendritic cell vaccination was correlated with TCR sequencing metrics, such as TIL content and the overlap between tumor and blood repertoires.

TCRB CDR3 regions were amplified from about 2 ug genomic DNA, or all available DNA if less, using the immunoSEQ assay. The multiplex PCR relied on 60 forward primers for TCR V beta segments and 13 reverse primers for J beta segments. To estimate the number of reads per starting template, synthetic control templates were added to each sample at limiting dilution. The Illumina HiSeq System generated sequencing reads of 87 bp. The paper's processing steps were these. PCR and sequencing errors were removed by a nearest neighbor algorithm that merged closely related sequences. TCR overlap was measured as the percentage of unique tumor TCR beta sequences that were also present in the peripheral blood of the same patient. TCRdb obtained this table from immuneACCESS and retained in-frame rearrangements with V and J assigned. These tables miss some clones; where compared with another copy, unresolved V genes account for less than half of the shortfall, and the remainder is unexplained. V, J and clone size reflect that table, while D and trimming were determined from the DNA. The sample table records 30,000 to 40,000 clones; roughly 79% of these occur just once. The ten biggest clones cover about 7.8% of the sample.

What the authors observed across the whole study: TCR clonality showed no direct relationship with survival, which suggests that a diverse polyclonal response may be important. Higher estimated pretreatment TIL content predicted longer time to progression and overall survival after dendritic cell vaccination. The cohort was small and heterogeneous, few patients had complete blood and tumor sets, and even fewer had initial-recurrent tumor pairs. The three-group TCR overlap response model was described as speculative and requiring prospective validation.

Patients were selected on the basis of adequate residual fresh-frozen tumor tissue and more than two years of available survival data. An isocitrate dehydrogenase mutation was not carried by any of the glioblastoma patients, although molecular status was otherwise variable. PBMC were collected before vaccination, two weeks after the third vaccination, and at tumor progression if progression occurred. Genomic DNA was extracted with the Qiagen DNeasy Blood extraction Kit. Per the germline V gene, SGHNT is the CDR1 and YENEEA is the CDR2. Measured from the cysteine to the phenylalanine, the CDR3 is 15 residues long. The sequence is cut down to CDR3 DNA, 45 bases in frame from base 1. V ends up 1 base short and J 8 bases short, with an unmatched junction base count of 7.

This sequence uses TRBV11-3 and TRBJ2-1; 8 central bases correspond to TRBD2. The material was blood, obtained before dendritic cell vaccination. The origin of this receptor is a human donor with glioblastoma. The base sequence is TGTGCCAGCAGCTTAGGGGCCGGGGGGGCGCATGAGCAGTTCTTC. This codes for CASSLGAGGAHEQFF. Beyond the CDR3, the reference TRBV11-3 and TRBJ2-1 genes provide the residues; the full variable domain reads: EAGVVQSPRYKIIEKKQPVAFWCNPISGHNTLYWYLQNLGQGPELLIRYENEEAVDDSQLPKDRFSAERLKGVDSTLKIQPAELGDSAVYLCASSLGAGGAHEQFFGPGTRLTVL.